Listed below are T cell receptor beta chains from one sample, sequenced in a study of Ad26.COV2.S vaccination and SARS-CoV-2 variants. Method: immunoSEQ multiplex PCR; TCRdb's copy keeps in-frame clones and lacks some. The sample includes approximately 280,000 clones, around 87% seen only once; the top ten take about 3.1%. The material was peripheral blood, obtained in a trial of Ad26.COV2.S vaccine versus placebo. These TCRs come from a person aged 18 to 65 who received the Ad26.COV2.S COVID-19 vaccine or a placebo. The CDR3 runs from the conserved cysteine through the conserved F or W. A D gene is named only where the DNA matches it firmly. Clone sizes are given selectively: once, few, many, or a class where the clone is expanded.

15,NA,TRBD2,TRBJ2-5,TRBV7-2,CASSFYLAGQETQYF,TGTGCCAGCAGCTTCTATCTAGCGGGACAAGAGACCCAGTACTTC
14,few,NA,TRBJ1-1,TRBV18,CASSEGGFGTEAFF,TGTGCCAGCTCCGAAGGAGGGTTTGGGACTGAAGCTTTCTTT
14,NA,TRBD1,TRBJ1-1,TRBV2,CASRRGPQNTEAFF,TGTGCCAGCAGGAGGGGGCCACAGAACACTGAAGCTTTCTTT
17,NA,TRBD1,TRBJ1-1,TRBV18,CASSPSTDRGLSTEAFF,TGTGCCAGCTCACCAAGTACGGACAGGGGGCTTTCCACTGAAGCTTTCTTT
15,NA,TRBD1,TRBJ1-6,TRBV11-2,CASSLAAGGNSPLHF,TGTGCCAGCAGCTTAGCGGCAGGGGGTAATTCACCCCTCCACTTT
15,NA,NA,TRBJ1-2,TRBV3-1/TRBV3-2,CASSRTPDKFYGYTF,TGTGCCAGCAGCCGCACGCCCGACAAGTTCTATGGCTACACCTTC
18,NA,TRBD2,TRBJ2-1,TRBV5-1,CASSLQPSGGLKSNEQFF,TGCGCCAGCAGCTTGCAGCCTAGCGGGGGGCTGAAGAGCAATGAGCAGTTCTTC
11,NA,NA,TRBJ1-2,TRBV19,CASMSLEGYTF,TGTGCCAGTATGAGCTTGGAGGGCTACACCTTC
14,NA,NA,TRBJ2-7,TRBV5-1,CASSLGGGAREQYF,TGCGCCAGCAGCTTGGGAGGGGGGGCCCGCGAGCAGTACTTC
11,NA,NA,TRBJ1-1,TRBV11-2,CASGFGTEAFF,TGTGCCAGCGGCTTCGGTACTGAAGCTTTCTTT
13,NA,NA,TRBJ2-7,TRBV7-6,CASSRDRTYEQYF,TGTGCCAGCAGTCGCGACAGGACCTACGAGCAGTACTTC
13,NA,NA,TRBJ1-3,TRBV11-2,CASSLHGGNTIYF,TGTGCCAGCAGCTTACATGGGGGAAACACCATATATTTT
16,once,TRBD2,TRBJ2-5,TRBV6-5,CASSSGTSGVQETQYF,TGTGCCAGCAGTTCAGGGACTAGCGGAGTTCAAGAGACCCAGTACTTC
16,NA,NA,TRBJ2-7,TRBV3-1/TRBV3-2,CASSLVGRGIFYEQYF,TGTGCCAGCAGCCTCGTGGGGAGGGGGATTTTCTACGAGCAGTACTTC
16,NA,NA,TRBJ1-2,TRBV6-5,CASSYSEKPSGYGYTF,TGTGCCAGCAGTTACTCCGAAAAACCCTCCGGATATGGCTACACCTTC
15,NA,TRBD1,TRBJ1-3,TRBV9,CASSPRTGAGNTIYF,TGTGCCAGCAGCCCGCGGACAGGGGCTGGAAACACCATATATTTT
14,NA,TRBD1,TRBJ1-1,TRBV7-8,CASAGQGWNTEAFF,TGTGCCAGCGCTGGACAGGGGTGGAACACTGAAGCTTTCTTT
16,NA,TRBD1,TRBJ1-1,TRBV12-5,CASGLVPGQGLTEAFF,TGTGCTAGTGGTTTGGTGCCCGGACAGGGCTTAACTGAAGCTTTCTTT
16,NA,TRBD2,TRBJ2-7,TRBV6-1,CASSESRLAGFYEQYF,TGTGCCAGCAGTGAGTCCCGACTAGCGGGTTTCTACGAGCAGTACTTC
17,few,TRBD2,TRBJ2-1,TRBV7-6,CASSFLSGEQFYNEQFF,TGTGCCAGCAGCTTTCTTAGCGGGGAACAATTTTACAATGAGCAGTTCTTC
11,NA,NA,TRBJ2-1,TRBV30,CAWEISAEQFF,TGTGCCTGGGAAATCAGCGCTGAGCAGTTCTTC
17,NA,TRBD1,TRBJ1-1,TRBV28,CASSRGQGVGVNTEAFF,TGTGCCAGCAGTCGGGGACAGGGAGTAGGAGTGAACACTGAAGCTTTCTTT
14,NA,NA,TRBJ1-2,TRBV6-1,CASSEVRDYYGYTF,TGTGCCAGCAGTGAAGTTCGGGATTACTATGGCTACACCTTC
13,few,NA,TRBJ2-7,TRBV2,CASSVPTAYEQYF,TGTGCCAGCAGTGTTCCCACAGCCTACGAGCAGTACTTC
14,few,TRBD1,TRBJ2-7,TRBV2,CASSEDRGLYEQYF,TGTGCCAGCAGTGAGGACAGGGGGCTCTACGAGCAGTACTTC
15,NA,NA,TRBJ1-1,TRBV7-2,CASSAKGGANTEAFF,TGTGCCAGCAGCGCCAAGGGGGGAGCGAACACTGAAGCTTTCTTT
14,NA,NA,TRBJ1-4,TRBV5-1,CASRNLGVGEKLFF,TGCGCCAGCAGAAATTTGGGGGTGGGTGAAAAACTGTTTTTT
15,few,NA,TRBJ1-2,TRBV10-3,CAISDPKGGNYGYTF,TGTGCCATCAGTGACCCAAAGGGAGGGAACTATGGCTACACCTTC
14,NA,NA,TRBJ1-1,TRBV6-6,CASSSQGSGTEAFF,TGTGCCAGCAGTTCCCAGGGGAGTGGCACTGAAGCTTTCTTT
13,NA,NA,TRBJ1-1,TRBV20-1,CSASRGPNTEAFF,TGCAGTGCTAGTCGGGGCCCGAACACTGAAGCTTTCTTT
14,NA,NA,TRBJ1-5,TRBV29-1,CSVVMADRGQPQHF,TGCAGCGTTGTGATGGCGGACCGAGGTCAGCCCCAGCATTTT
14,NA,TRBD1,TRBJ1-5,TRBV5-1,CASSPGTGNQPQHF,TGCGCCAGCAGCCCCGGGACAGGTAATCAGCCCCAGCATTTT
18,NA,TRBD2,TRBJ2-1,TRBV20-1,CSASSASGSAWMRNEQFF,TGCAGTGCTAGTAGTGCTAGCGGGAGCGCCTGGATGAGGAATGAGCAGTTCTTC
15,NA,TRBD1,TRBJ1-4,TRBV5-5,CASSWMDRDVEKLFF,TGTGCCAGCAGCTGGATGGACAGGGACGTGGAAAAACTGTTTTTT
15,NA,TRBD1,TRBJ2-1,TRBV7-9,CASSFPGQGAREQFF,TGTGCCAGCAGCTTTCCGGGACAGGGGGCAAGGGAGCAGTTCTTC
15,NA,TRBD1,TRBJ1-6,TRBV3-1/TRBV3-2,CASSHETGGYSPLHF,TGTGCCAGCAGCCATGAAACAGGGGGCTACTCACCCCTCCACTTT
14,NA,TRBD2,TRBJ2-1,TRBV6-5,CASKPLAGVNEQFF,TGTGCCAGCAAGCCTCTAGCGGGAGTGAATGAGCAGTTCTTC